This T cell receptor beta chain was captured in a study of shared clonotypes between healthy human individuals (dated by TCRdb to about 2020). About the study as a whole: The cohort included three men and two women between 18 and 49 years of age. For each donor, CD4 naive and CD4 memory were each given three plates, CD8 naive was given two plates, and CD8 memory was given one plate. Different laboratories and diverse techniques were used to prepare libraries and sequence TCR repertoires, to increase sequencing depth and limit assay-specific biases. Blood TCR repertoires of several healthy adults were deeply sequenced to estimate repertoire size and the extent of clonotype sharing between individuals. Each donor's leukapheresis produced roughly between roughly 0.85 and 10 billion PBMCs.

CD8 naive samples were obtained by positive selection for CCR7 among CD45RO-negative cells, yielding a CD45RA+CCR7+ population from which TemRA cells were excluded. Donors were healthy HIV-negative adults with no recently reported acute infections or vaccinations. Every donor was a Caucasian adult living in Nashville, Tennessee, USA. Blood was obtained by leukapheresis, after which PBMCs were separated by Ficoll-Histopaque density gradient centrifugation and cryopreserved in liquid nitrogen vapor phase. Purity and quantity of every magnetically sorted T cell population were checked by analytical flow cytometry. Genomic DNA was isolated from each sorted fraction and quantified by UV absorbance on a Nanodrop 2000c. Using the deep immunoSEQ assay, multiplex PCR amplified TCR CDR3 regions from genomic DNA. For each cell subset, the extracted genomic DNA was distributed evenly across all wells of several immunoSEQ 96-well plates, and each plate served as one replicate. Each replicate PCR for sorted subsets received about 0.2 ug genomic DNA, equal to 30,000 or so T cell genomes. The purified libraries were quantified using a Qubit 3.0 fluorometer, sized with a Bioanalyzer 2100, and then quantified again using the KAPA Library Quantification kit. Each immunoSEQ 96-well plate was sequenced on its own single-read 150-cycle Illumina NextSeq 550 flow cell. On the study's bioinformatics: Because the immunoSEQ output included only junctional sequences and no quality scores, the filtering could not be the same as the filtering used for full-length reads. Sequences were annotated with PyIR, a Python wrapper for IgBLAST v1.9, and V/J genes and CDR3 were assigned using IMGT germline references. Reads were removed for weak V/J assignments (E-value above 1e-6), missing CDR3, stop codons, out-of-frame junctions, or ambiguous translated residues. V3J clonotypes were defined by identical inferred V gene, J gene, and CDR3 amino acid sequence. Percentage overlap between repertoires was calculated by dividing the number of shared unique clonotypes by the size of the smaller repertoire. Richness of each repertoire was evaluated using RTK rarefaction, the Chao1 estimator, and Recon v2.1 estimates of unobserved clonotypes. Generation probabilities were computed with OLGA for all TCRbeta clonotypes obtained by the gDNA method from four donors. TCRdb retrieved this table from immuneACCESS and kept in-frame rearrangements only. Not all clones are present; in checked studies, unresolved V genes account for under half, and no reason is known for the remainder. Clone size and the V and J calls come from that table; the DNA yielded D and trimming. The sample profile shows about 870,000 clones; approximately 92% of them were found once. The leading ten clones occupy around 24% of the sample.

With regard to this clone: There is no known antigen for this receptor. Nothing much larger sits one base from this clone, and base qualities are not available.

Beyond this particular receptor, the publication reports: Sampling was restricted to blood, and TCR repertoires in tissues likely differ from the TCR repertoires found in blood. Pairwise subsampling led to the expectation that sequencing depth would affect the degree of clonotype sharing among donors. About 5% of naive CD4, around 3.5% of naive CD8, around 2.3% of memory CD4, and 0.4% of memory CD8 clonotypes were shared across a few donors. Naive subsets generally had larger estimated clonotype richness than memory subsets did. The small number of donors limited the genetic and exposure-history diversity represented. Compared with non-shared clonotypes, clonotypes shared by all four sorted-subset donors had higher generation probabilities. Rarefaction of sorted-subset datasets indicated incomplete sequencing despite the large sequencing depth.

V is shortened by 1 base, J by 1 base, and the region joining them spans 14 bases. The CDR3 sequence holds 16 residues, the cysteine and phenylalanine included. Of all the DNA, just the CDR3 is kept, 48 bases in frame from base 1. The germline V gene (reference sequence) gives CDR1 as SGHKS and CDR2 as YYEKEE. The chain couples TRBV5-5 to TRBJ2-5; a weak D assignment points to TRBD1 (5 bases agree). Material for sequencing was naive CD8+ T cells sorted from blood. The cell subset or site label for this specimen denotes: CD45RA+CCR7+. The clonotype originates from a young man in good health. The DNA reads as follows: TGTGCCAGCAGCTTGTGGGCAGGGTCCCTCCAAGAGACCCAGTACTTC. This is translated as CASSLWAGSLQETQYF.